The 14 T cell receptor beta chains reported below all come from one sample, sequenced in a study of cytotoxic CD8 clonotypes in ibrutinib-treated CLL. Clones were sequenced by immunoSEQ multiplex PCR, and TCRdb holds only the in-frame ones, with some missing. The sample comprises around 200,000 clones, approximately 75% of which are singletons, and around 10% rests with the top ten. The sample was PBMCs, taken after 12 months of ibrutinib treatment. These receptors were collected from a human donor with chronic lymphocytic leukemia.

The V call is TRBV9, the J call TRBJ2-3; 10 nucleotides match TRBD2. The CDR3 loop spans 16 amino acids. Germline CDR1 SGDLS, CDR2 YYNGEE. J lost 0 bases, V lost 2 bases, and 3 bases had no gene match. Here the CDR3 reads CASSVTSGVSTDTQYF. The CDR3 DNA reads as TGTGCCAGCAGCGTCACTAGCGGGGTTAGCACAGATACGCAGTATTTT. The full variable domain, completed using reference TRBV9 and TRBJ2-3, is DSGVTQTPKHLITATGQRVTLRCSPRSGDLSVYWYQQSLDQGLQFLIQYYNGEERAKGNILERFSAQQFPDLHSELNLSSLELGDSALYFCASSVTSGVSTDTQYFGPGTRLTVL.

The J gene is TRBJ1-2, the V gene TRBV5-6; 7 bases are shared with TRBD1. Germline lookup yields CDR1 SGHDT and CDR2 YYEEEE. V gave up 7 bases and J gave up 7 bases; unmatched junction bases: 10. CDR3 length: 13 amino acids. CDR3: CASGPGTVRGYTF. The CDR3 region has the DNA TGTGCCAGCGGGCCCGGGACAGTGCGTGGCTACACCTTC.

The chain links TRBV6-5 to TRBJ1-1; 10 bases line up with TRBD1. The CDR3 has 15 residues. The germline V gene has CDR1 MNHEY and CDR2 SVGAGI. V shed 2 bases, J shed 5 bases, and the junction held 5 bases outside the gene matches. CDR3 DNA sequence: TGTGCCAGCAGTTACCAAGGACAGGGGGTTACTGAAGCTTTCTTT. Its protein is CASSYQGQGVTEAFF.

The DNA for the CDR3 is TGTGCCAGCAAACAACTGGGGGCGGTAGATACGCAGTATTTT. Encoded protein: CASKQLGAVDTQYF. This chain links TRBV6-5 with TRBJ2-3, with TRBD1 as a possible D gene (6 bases). The CDR3 is 14 residues long. V was trimmed by 7 bases and J by 5 bases, leaving 16 bases between them. The germline CDR1 and CDR2 sequences are MNHEY and SVGAGI.

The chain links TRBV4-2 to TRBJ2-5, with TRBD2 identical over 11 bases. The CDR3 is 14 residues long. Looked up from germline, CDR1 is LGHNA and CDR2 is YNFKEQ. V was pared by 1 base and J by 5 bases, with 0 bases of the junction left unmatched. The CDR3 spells CASSQGTSGETQYF. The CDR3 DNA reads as TGTGCCAGCAGCCAAGGGACTAGCGGGGAGACCCAGTACTTC.

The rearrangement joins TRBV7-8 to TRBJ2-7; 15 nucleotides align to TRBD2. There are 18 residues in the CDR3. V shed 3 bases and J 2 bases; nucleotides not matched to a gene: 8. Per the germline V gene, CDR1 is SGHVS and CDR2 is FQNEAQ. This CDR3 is CASSFVRTSGGAPYEQYF. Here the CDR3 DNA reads TGTGCCAGCAGCTTCGTGAGGACTAGCGGGGGGGCACCCTACGAGCAGTACTTC.

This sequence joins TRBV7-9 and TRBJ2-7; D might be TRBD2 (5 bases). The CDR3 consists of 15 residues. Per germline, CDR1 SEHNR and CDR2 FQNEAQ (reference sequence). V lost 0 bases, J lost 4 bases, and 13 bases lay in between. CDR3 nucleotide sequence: TGTGCCAGCAGCTTAGCCCTGGCCGCGGGTTACGAGCAGTACTTC. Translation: CASSLALAAGYEQYF.

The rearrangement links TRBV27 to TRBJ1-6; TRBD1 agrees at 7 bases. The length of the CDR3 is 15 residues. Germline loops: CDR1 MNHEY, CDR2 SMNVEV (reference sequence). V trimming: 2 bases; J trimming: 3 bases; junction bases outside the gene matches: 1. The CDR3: CASSLGQVYNSPLHF. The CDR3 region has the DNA TGTGCCAGCAGTTTAGGACAGGTCTATAATTCACCCCTCCACTTT.

The DNA for the CDR3 is TGTGCCAGCAGTTTTGGGACTAGGGATTTCTTC. Its protein product is CASSFGTRDFF. This chain joins TRBV27 and TRBJ2-1; 8 nucleotides line up with TRBD2. Germline-derived CDR1 and CDR2 are MNHEY and SMNVEV (reference sequence). V was clipped by 3 bases and J by 16 bases; unmatched bases: 5. The CDR3 runs 11 residues.

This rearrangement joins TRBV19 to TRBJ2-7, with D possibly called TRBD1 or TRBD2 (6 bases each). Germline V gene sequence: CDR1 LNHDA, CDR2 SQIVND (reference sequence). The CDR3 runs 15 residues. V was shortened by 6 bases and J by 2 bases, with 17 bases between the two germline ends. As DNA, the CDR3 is TGTGCCAGTAGCGCGGGTGGAGGGGGGACCTACGAGCAGTACTTC. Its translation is CASSAGGGGTYEQYF.

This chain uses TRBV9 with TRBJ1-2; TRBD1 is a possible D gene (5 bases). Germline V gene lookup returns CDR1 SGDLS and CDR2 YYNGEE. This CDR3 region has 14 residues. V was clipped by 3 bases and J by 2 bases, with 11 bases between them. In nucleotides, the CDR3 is TGTGCCAGCAGCGCAGGGTCGCCGAACTATGGCTACACCTTC. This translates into CASSAGSPNYGYTF.

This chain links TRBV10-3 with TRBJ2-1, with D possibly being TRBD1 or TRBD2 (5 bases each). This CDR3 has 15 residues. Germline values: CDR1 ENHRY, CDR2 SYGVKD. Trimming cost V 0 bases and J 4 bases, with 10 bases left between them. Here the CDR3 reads CAISESGDGYNEQFF. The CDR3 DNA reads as TGTGCCATCAGTGAGTCGGGGGACGGTTACAATGAGCAGTTCTTC.

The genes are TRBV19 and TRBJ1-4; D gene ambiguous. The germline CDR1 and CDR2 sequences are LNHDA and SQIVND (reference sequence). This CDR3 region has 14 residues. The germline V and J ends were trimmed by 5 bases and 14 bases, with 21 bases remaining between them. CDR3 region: CASSWSDNLPLLFF. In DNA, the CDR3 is TGTGCCAGTAGTTGGTCGGATAACCTTCCACTTCTGTTTTTT. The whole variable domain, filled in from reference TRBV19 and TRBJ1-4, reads DGGITQSPKYLFRKEGQNVTLSCEQNLNHDAMYWYRQDPGQGLRLIYYSQIVNDFQKGDIAEGYSVSREKKESFPLTVTSAQKNPTAFYLCASSWSDNLPLLFFGSGTQLSVL.

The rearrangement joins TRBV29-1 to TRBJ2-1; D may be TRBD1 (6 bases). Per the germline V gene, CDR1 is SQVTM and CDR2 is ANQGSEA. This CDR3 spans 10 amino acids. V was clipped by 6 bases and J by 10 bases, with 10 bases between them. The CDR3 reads CSVKRGEQFF. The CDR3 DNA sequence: TGCAGCGTAAAAAGGGGGGAGCAGTTCTTC.